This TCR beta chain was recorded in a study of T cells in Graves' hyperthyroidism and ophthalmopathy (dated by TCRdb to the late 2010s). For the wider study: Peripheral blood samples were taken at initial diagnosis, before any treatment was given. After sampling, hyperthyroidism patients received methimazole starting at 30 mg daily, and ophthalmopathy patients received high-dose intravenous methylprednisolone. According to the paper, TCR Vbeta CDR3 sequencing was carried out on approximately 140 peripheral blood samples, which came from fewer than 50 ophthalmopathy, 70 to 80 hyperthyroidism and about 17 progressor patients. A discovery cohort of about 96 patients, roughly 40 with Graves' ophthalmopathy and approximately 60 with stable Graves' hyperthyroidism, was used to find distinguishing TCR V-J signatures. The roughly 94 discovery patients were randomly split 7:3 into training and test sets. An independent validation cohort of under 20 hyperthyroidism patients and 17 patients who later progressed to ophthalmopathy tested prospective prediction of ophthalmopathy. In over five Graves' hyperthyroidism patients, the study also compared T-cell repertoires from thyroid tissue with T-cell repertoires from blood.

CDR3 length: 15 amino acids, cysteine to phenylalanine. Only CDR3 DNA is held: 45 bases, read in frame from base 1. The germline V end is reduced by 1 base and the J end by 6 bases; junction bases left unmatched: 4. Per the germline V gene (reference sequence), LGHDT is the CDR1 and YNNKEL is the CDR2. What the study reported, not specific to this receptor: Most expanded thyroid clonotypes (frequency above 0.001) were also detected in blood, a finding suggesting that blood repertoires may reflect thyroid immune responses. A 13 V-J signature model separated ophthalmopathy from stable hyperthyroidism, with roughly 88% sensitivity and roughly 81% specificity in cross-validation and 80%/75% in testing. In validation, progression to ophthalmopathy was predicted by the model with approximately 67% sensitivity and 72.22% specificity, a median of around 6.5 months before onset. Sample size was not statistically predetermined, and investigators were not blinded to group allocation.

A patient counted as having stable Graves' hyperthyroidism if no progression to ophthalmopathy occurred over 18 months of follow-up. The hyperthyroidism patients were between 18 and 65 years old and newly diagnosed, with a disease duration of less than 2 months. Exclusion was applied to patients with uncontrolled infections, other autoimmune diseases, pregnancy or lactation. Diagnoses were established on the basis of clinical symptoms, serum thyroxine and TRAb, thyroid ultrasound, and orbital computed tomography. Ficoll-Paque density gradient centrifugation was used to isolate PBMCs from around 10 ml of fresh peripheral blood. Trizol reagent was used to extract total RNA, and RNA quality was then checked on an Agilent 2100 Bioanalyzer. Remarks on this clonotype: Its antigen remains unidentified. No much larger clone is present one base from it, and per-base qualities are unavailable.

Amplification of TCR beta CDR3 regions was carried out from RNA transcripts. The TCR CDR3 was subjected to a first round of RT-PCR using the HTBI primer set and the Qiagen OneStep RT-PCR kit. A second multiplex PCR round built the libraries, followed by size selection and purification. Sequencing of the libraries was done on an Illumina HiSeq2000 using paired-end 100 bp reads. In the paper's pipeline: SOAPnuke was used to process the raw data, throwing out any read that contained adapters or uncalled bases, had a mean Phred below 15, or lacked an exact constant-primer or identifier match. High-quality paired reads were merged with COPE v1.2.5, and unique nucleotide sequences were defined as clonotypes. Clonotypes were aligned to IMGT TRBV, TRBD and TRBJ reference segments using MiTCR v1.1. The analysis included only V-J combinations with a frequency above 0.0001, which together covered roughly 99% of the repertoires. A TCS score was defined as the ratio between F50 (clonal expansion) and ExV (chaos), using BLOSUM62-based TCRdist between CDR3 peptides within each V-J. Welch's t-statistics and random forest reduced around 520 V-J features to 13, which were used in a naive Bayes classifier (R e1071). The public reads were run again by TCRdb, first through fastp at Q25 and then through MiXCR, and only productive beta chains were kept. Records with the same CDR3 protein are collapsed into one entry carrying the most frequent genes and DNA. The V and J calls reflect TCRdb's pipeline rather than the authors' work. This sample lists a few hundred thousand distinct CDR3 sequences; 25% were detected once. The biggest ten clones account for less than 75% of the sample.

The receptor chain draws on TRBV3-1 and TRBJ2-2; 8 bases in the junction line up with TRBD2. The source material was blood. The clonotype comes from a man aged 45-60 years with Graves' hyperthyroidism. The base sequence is TGTGCCAGCAGCCAAGTTGCGGGAGGCCCCGGGGAGCTGTTTTTT. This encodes CASSQVAGGPGELFF.